A selection of T cell receptor beta chains follows, all from one sample in a study of vaccination and CD4 T cells after COVID-19. TCRdb re-called the PCR reads through MiXCR, storing one row per CDR3 protein. The table lists about 5,500 distinct CDR3 sequences, 70% to 80% of them singletons. For these receptors, no antigen is known. The sample taken for sequencing was CD4+ T cells from blood, cultured in vitro. These receptor sequences come from a human donor who had recovered from COVID-19. The conserved cysteine and the conserved F or W are not part of the CDR3 here. The order of the fields is clone size, J gene, V gene, CDR3 protein. Part of the rows lack a size; the others show once, few, many or a class for expanded clones.

hyperexpanded	TRBJ2-7	TRBV6-1	ASINAGSSSYEQY
-	TRBJ1-5	TRBV12-3/TRBV12-4	ASSSQGGTQSQH
-	TRBJ1-2	TRBV6-1	ASSELAQLYGYT
-	TRBJ1-1	TRBV6-1	ASSVRDSLRAPPEAF
few	TRBJ2-1	TRBV27	ASSATSSGRAGNEQF
-	TRBJ2-2	TRBV7-2	ASSSPPGGANTGELF
few	TRBJ1-1	TRBV20-1	SASDTGRAEAF
-	TRBJ1-2	TRBV20-1	SASRDRDGYT
-	TRBJ1-1	TRBV20-1	SPRGGGWDTEAF
few	TRBJ1-6	TRBV4-1	ASSLGGVPLH
few	TRBJ1-5	TRBV27	ASRGHGSNQPQH
-	TRBJ1-1	TRBV6-2/TRBV6-3	ASSYGGYTEAF
-	TRBJ1-2	TRBV6-1	AISESYDFYGYT
-	TRBJ1-1	TRBV11-2	ASTLSSMNTEAF
-	TRBJ2-5	TRBV30	AWNPGLQETQY
-	TRBJ2-4	TRBV6-2/TRBV6-3	ASSYGQGAVENIQY
-	TRBJ1-2	TRBV20-1	RPLTTLDGYT
few	TRBJ2-7	TRBV2	ASSELSGRAGSAY
-	TRBJ2-7	TRBV6-1	ASSQGPLYEQY
-	TRBJ1-2	TRBV7-9	ASSLASSTLYGYT
hyperexpanded	TRBJ1-2	TRBV15	ATSRGEGSYGYT
-	TRBJ1-2	TRBV12-3/TRBV12-4	ASSPGFGYT
few	TRBJ2-7	TRBV6-1	ASRAGAGGLEQY
-	TRBJ2-5	TRBV7-6	ASSRPGQWKETQY
few	TRBJ1-6	TRBV7-9	ASSLGSPRGPYYNSPLH
-	TRBJ1-3	TRBV27	ASSLSRDMAGNTIY
-	TRBJ1-1	TRBV10-1	ASSDGQKNTEAF